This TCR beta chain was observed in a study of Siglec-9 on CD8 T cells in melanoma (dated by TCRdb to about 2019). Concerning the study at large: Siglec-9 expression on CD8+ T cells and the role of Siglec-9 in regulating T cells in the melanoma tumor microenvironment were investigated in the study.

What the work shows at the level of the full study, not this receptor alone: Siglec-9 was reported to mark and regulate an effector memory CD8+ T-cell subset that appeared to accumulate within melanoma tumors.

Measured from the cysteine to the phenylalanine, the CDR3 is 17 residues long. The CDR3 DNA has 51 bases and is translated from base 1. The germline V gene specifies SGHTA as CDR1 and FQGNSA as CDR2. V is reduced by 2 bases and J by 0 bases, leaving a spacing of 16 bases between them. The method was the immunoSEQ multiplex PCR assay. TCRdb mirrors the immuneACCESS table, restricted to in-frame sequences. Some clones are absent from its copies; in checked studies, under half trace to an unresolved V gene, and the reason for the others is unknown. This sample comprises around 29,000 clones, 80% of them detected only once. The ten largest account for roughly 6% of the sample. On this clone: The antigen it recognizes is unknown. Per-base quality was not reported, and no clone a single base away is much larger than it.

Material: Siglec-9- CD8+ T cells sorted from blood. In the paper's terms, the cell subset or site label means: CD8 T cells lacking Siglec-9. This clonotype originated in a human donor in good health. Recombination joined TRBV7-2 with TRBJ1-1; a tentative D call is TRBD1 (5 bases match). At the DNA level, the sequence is TGTGCCAGCAGCTTAAGAGCCGCTGGGACGTTGAACACTGAAGCTTTCTTT. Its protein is CASSLRAAGTLNTEAFF.